This TCR beta chain appears in the sequencing data of a study of cytomegalovirus exposure and HLA in healthy donors. Study-level findings and limits: In a later analysis, TCR beta V- and J-gene trimming was associated with a missense DCLRE1C variant. Confirmation was obtained in vitro that three CMV-associated chains are specific for CMV antigens.

On this clone: No antigen is known for it.

It was with 60 Vbeta and 13 Jbeta primers that the PCR ran. As handled by the study authors: Unique TCR beta chains numbered approximately 80 million in a later analysis, with around 10 million shared. Repertoires were generated with immunoSEQ multiplex PCR, while TCRdb's copy carries only in-frame clones and drops some. V and J calls and clone size follow that table, whereas D and trimming were derived from the DNA. This sample's table has under 200,000 clones. This CDR3 region has 15 residues. Germline lookup yields CDR1 MNHEY and CDR2 SVGAGI. Trimming removed 0 bases at V and 7 bases at J, with 13 bases between. Donors were ostensibly healthy at sampling, although undocumented immune exposures were probable.

The chain uses TRBV6-5 and TRBJ1-5; possible D gene TRBD1, 6 bases. The TCR comes from a woman younger than 35 in good health and CMV-seropositive. Sequencing input: PBMCs. CDR3 protein: CASSYSAGAGQPQHF. The CDR3 coding sequence is TGTGCCAGCAGTTACTCGGCAGGGGCTGGCCAGCCCCAGCATTTT.